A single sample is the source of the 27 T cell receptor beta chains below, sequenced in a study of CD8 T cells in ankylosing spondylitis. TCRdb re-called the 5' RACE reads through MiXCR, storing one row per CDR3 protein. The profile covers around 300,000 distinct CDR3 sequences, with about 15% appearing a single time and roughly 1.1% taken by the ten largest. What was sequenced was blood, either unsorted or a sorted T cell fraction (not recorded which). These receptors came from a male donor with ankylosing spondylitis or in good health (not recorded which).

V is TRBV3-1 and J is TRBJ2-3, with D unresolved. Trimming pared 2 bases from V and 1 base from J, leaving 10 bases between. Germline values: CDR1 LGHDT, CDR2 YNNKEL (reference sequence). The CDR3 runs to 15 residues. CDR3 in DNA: TGTGCCAGCAGCCAAATGACGAGTGGCACAGATACGCAGTATTTT. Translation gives CASSQMTSGTDTQYF.

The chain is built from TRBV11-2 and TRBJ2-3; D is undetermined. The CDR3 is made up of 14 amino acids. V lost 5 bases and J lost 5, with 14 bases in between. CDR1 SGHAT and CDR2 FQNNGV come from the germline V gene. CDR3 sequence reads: CASSPDGVGDTQYF. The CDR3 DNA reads TGTGCCAGCAGCCCGGACGGAGTTGGAGATACGCAGTATTTT.

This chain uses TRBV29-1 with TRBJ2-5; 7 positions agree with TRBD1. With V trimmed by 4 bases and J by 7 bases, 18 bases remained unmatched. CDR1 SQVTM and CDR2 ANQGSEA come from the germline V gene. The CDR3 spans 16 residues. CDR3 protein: CSVAVGQARELGTQYF. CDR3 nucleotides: TGCAGCGTTGCGGTCGGACAGGCGCGAGAGTTGGGGACCCAGTACTTC.

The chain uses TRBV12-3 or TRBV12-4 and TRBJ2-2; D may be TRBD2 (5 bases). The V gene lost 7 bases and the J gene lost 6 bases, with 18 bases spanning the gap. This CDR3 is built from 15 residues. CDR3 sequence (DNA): TGTGCCAGCAACCAATACACCGGAGGATCCGGGGAGCTGTTTTTT. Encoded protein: CASNQYTGGSGELFF.

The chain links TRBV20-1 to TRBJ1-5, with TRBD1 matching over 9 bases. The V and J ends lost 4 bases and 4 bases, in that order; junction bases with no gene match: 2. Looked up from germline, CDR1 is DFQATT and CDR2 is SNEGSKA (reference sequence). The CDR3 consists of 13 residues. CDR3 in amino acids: CSATGTGNQPQHF. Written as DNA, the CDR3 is TGCAGTGCTACAGGGACAGGGAATCAGCCCCAGCATTTT.

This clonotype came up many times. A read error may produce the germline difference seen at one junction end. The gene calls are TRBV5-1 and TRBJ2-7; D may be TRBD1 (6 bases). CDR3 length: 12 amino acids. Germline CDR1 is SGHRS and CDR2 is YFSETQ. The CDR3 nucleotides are TGTGCCAGCAGTCCACAGGGCTACGAGCAGTACTTC. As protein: CASSPQGYEQYF.

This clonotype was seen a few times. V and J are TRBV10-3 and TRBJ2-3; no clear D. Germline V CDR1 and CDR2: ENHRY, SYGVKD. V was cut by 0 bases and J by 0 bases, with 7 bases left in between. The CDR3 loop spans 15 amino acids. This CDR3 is CAISESAPSTDTQYF. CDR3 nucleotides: TGTGCCATCAGTGAGTCTGCCCCTAGCACAGATACGCAGTATTTT.

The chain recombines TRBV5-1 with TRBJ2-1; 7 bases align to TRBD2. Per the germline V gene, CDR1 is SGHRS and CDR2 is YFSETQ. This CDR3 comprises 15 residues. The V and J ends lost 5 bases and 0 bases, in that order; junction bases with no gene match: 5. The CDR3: CASRFLAVSYNEQFF. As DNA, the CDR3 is TGCGCCAGCAGATTTCTAGCGGTCTCCTACAATGAGCAGTTCTTC.

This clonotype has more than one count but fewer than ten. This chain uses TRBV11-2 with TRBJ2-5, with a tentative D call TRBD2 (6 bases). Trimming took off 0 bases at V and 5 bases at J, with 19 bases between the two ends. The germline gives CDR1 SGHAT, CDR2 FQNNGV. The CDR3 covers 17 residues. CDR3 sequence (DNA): TGTGCCAGCAGCTTAGATTCAACACGGGGGATCACGGAGACCCAGTACTTC. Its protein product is CASSLDSTRGITETQYF.

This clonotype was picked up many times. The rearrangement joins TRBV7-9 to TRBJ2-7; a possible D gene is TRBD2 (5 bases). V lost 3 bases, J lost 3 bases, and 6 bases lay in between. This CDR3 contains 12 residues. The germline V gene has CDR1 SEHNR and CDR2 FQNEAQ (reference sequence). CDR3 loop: CASSFRDYEQYF. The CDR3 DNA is TGTGCCAGCAGCTTTCGGGACTACGAGCAGTACTTC.

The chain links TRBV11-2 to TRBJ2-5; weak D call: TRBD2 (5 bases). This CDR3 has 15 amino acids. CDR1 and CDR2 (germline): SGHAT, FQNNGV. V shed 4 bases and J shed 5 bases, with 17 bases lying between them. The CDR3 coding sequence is TGTGCCAGCAGCTCTGTGGCGGGTCTCAGGGAGACCCAGTACTTC. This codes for CASSSVAGLRETQYF. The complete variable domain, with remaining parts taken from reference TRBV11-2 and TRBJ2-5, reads EAGVAQSPRYKIIEKRQSVAFWCNPISGHATLYWYQQILGQGPKLLIQFQNNGVVDDSQLPKDRFSAERLKGVDSTLKIQPAKLEDSAVYLCASSSVAGLRETQYFGPGTRLLVL.

As DNA, the CDR3 is TGCGCCAGCAGCTGGGGACAGGAAAATGAAAAACTGTTTTTT. Its translation: CASSWGQENEKLFF. J is TRBJ1-4 and V is TRBV5-1; 8 bases are shared with TRBD1. The CDR3 is made up of 14 amino acids. CDR1 SGHRS and CDR2 YFSETQ come from the germline V gene. Trimming cost V 3 bases and J 5 bases; bases outside gene matches: 3.

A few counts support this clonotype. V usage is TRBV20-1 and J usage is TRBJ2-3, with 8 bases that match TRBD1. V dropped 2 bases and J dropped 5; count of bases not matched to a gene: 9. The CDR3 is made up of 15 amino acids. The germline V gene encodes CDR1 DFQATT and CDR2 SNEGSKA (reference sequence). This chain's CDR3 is CSARTPGGVIDTQYF. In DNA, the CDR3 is TGCAGTGCTAGAACCCCAGGGGGCGTAATAGATACGCAGTATTTT.

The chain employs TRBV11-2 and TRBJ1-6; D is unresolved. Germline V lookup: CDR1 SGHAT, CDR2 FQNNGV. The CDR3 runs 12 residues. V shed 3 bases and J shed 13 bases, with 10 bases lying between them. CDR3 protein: CASSLTPRPLHF. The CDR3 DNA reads TGTGCCAGCAGCTTGACCCCGAGGCCCCTCCACTTT.

The CDR3: CASSHSNTQYF. Written as DNA, the CDR3 is TGTGCCAGCAGTCACTCGAATACGCAGTATTTT. The chain employs TRBV12-3 or TRBV12-4 and TRBJ2-3; no clear D. CDR3 length: 11 residues. Trimming removed 5 bases at V and 7 bases at J, with 7 bases between.

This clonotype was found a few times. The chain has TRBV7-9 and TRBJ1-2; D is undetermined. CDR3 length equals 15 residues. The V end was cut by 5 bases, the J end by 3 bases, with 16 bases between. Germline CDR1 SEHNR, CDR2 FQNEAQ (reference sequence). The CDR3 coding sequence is TGTGCCAGCAGCCATCGGGGAGGCCTTGACTATGGCTACACCTTC. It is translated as CASSHRGGLDYGYTF.

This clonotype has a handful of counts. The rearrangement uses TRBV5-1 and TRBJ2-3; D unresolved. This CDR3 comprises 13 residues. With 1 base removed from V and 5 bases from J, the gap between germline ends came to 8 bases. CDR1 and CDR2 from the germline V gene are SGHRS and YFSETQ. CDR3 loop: CASSLSVKDTQYF. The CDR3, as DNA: TGCGCCAGCAGCTTGTCTGTGAAAGATACGCAGTATTTT.

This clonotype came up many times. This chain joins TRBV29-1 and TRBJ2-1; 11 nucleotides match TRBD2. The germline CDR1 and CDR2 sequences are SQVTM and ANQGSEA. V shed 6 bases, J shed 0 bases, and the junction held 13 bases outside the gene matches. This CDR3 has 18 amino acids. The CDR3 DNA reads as TGCAGCGTCATTGGGGCTAGCGGGGGGCTTAGCTCCTACAATGAGCAGTTCTTC. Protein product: CSVIGASGGLSSYNEQFF.

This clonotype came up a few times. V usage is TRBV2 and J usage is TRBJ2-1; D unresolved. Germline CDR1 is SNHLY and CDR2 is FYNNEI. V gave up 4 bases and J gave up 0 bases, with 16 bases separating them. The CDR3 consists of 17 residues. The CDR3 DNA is TGTGCCAGCAGTGTGGAGTACCCCACCGACTCCTACAATGAGCAGTTCTTC. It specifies CASSVEYPTDSYNEQFF.

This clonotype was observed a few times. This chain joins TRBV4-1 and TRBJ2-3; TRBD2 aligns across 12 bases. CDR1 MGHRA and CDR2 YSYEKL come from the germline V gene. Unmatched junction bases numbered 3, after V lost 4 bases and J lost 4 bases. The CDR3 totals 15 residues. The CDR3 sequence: CASSRTSGNPDTQYF. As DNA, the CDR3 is TGCGCCAGCAGCCGGACTAGCGGGAACCCAGATACGCAGTATTTT.

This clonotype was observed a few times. The CDR3 region has the DNA TGTGCCAGCAGCTTTGCCACTGACAGAGAGACTGAAGCTTTCTTT. Its translation: CASSFATDRETEAFF. V gene TRBV7-9 combines with J gene TRBJ1-1, with a weak D call TRBD1 (5 bases). Germline V CDR1 and CDR2: SEHNR, FQNEAQ (reference sequence). V was shortened by 3 bases and J by 5 bases, with 16 bases between the two germline ends. There are 15 residues in the CDR3.

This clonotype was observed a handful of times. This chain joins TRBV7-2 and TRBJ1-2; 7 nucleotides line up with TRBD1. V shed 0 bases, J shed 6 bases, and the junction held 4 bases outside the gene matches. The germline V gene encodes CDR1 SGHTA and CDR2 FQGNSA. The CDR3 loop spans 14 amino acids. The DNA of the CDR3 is TGTGCCAGCAGCTTAGCGGGTCAGGGGGATGGCTACACCTTC. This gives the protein CASSLAGQGDGYTF.

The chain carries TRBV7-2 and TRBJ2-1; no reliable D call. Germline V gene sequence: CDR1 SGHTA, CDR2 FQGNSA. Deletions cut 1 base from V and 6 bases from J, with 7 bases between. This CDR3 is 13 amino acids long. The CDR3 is CASSLVGSNEQFF. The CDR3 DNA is TGTGCCAGCAGCTTAGTGGGCTCCAATGAGCAGTTCTTC.

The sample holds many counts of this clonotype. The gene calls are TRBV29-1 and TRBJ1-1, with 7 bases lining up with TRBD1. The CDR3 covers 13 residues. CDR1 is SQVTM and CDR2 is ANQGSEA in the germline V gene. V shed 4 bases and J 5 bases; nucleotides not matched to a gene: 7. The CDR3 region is CSVVGGLRTEAFF. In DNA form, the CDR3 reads TGCAGCGTTGTAGGGGGCCTGAGGACTGAAGCTTTCTTT.

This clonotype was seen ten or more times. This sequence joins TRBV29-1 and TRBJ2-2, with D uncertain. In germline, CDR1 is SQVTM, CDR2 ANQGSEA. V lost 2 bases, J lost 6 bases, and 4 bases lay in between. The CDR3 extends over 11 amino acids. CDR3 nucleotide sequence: TGCAGCGTTGAAACCGCCGGGGAGCTGTTTTTT. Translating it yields CSVETAGELFF.

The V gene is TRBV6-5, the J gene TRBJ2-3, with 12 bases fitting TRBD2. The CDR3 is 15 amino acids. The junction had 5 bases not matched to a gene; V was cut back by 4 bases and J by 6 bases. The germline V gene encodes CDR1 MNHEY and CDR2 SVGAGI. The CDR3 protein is CASSSPTSGSDTQYF. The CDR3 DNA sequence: TGTGCCAGCAGTTCCCCGACTAGCGGGAGCGATACGCAGTATTTT.

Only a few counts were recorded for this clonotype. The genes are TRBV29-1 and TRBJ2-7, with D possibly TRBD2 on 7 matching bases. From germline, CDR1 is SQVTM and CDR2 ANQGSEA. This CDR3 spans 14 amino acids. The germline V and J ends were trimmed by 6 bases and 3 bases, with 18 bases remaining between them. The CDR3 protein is CSVAGGRGVYEQYF. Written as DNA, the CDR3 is TGCAGCGTCGCCGGGGGGCGAGGGGTCTACGAGCAGTACTTC.